This TCR beta chain was identified in a study of blood T cell repertoires in COVID-19. Enrolment of Seattle patients took place during active infection, and they were followed longitudinally. Here immunoSEQ multiplex PCR was the method, and the copy in TCRdb shows in-frame clones only, minus some. The data show approximately 70,000 clones, approximately 90% seen once. The J segment lost 5 bases and the V segment lost 4 bases, leaving 8 bases of the junction unmatched. Looked up from germline, CDR1 is SGHRS and CDR2 is YFSETQ. This CDR3 is built from 14 residues. This TCR was recovered from a middle-aged man with COVID-19, enrolled during active disease. The sample comprised peripheral blood. The rearrangement links TRBV5-1 to TRBJ2-5; 7 bases map to TRBD2. The CDR3 DNA follows: TGCGCCAGCAGCCATGGCGGGAGCGGGGAGACCCAGTACTTC. Protein product: CASSHGGSGETQYF. The entire variable domain, with the rest obtained from reference TRBV5-1 and TRBJ2-5, is as follows: KAGVTQTPRYLIKTRGQQVTLSCSPISGHRSVSWYQQTPGQGLQFLFEYFSETQRNKGNFPGRFSGRQFSNSRSEMNVSTLELGDSALYLCASSHGGSGETQYFGPGTRLLVL.